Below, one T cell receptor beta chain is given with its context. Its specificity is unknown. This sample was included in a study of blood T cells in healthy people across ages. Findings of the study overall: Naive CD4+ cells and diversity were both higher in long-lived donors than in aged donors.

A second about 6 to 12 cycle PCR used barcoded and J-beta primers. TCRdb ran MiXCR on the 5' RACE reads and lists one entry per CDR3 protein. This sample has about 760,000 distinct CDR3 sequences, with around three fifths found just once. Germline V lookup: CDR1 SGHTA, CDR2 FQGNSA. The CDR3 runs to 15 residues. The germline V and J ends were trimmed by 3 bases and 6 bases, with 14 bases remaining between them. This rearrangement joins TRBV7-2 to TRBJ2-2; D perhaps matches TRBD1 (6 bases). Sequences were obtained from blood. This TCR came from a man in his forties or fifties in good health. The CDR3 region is CASSFSGRGAGELFF. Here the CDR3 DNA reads TGTGCCAGCAGCTTCTCGGGCAGGGGCGCCGGGGAGCTGTTTTTT. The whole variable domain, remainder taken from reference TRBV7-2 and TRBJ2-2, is GAGVSQSPSNKVTEKGKDVELRCDPISGHTALYWYRQSLGQGLEFLIYFQGNSAPDKSGLPSDRFSAERTGGSVSTLTIQRTQQEDSAVYLCASSFSGRGAGELFFGEGSRLTVL.